The sequence of this T cell receptor (beta chain) was determined in a study of CD8+ T cells in alopecia areata. Study-wide results and caveats: As there was one nonresponder, how baseline CD8+ expansion relates to response remains uncertain.

It was cDNA, reverse transcribed from extracted RNA, that served as the sequencing template. Data came from immunoSEQ multiplex PCR; TCRdb stores just in-frame clones and leaves some out. Of some 200,000 clones listed, about 40% are singletons. Stated treatment: oral pan-JAK inhibitor, 5-10 mg twice daily. Specimens obtained from alopecia areata patients comprised lesional scalp punch biopsies and peripheral blood. This clone was observed a few times. Its cognate antigen is unknown. A junction end diverges from the germline sequence, so it may reflect a read error. This CDR3 comprises 17 residues. Germline lookup yields CDR1 SSHAT and CDR2 FNYEAQ (reference sequence).

The source is a human donor with alopecia areata. Sequenced here: CD4+ T cells sorted from blood, sampled around week 36, from a patient treated with tofacitinib. The gene calls are TRBV7-7 and TRBJ2-6; TRBD1 agrees at 9 bases. The CDR3 coding sequence is TGTGCTAGCAGCCCTAGTGCACAGGGGGCCGGGGCCAACGTCCTGACTTTC. Translation: CASSPSAQGAGANVLTF.